These 12 T cell receptor beta chains originate from one sample sequenced in a study of blood T cell repertoires in COVID-19. The data were produced by immunoSEQ multiplex PCR, yet TCRdb's version contains in-frame clones alone and is incomplete. The sample consists of around 310,000 clones, around 89% of them appearing once. Sequencing used PBMCs or T cells enriched from blood (not recorded which). These receptors all stem from a middle-aged woman who had recovered from COVID-19.

Here the CDR3 DNA reads TGCAGCGTCCACAGGGGGAACACTGAAGCTTTCTTT. Translated: CSVHRGNTEAFF. V is TRBV29-1 and J is TRBJ1-1; 7 nucleotides agree with TRBD1. After removal of 6 bases from V and 1 base from J, the junction contained 2 bases not matched to a gene. Per the germline V gene, CDR1 is SQVTM and CDR2 is ANQGSEA. This CDR3 region has 12 residues.

The CDR3 sequence is CASSLLWAEQFF. For the CDR3, the DNA is TGTGCCAGCAGCTTGCTCTGGGCCGAGCAGTTCTTC. This chain links TRBV5-4 with TRBJ2-1; D uncertain. Germline V lookup: CDR1 SGHNT, CDR2 YYREEE (reference sequence). The V and J ends lost 1 base and 10 bases respectively, with 9 bases between them. This CDR3 contains 12 residues.

The CDR3 reads CATNAGQETQYF. The CDR3 bases are TGTGCCACCAACGCAGGGCAAGAGACCCAGTACTTC. The chain has TRBV15 and TRBJ2-5, with D maybe TRBD1 (5 bases). Germline loops: CDR1 LNHNV, CDR2 YYDKDF (reference sequence). Trimming left V 7 bases short and J 2 bases short, with 8 bases between. The CDR3 has 12 residues.

With respect to this clone: The sample has other DNA sequences that encode this CDR3 too. This chain links TRBV9 with TRBJ1-5; 8 nucleotides match TRBD1. V lost 3 bases, J lost 1 base, and 3 bases stayed unmatched. The length of the CDR3 is 15 residues. The germline V gene encodes CDR1 SGDLS and CDR2 YYNGEE. The CDR3: CASSAGQGSNQPQHF. CDR3 nucleotides: TGTGCCAGCAGCGCCGGACAGGGAAGCAATCAGCCCCAGCATTTT.

This clone has more than one count but fewer than ten. This sequence joins TRBV6-2 or TRBV6-3 and TRBJ2-7, with D unclear. This CDR3 is 17 amino acids long. Germline CDR1 and CDR2: MNHEY and SVGEGT. The V gene lost 6 bases and the J gene lost 3 bases, with 24 bases spanning the gap. The CDR3 sequence: CASSARRNTRGDYEQYF. The DNA for the CDR3 is TGTGCCAGCAGCGCCCGACGAAACACCAGAGGCGACTACGAGCAGTACTTC.

The chain has TRBV30 and TRBJ1-1, with 7 bases lining up with TRBD1. The CDR3 sequence is 11 residues long. Per the germline V gene, CDR1 is GTSNPN and CDR2 is SVGIG (reference sequence). Trimming at V came to 8 bases and at J to 1 base, leaving 1 base not matched to a gene. The DNA for the CDR3 is TGTGCCGGGACAGAGAACACTGAAGCTTTCTTT. Protein product: CAGTENTEAFF.

The chain carries TRBV4-3 and TRBJ1-2; possible D gene TRBD1, 5 bases. Trimming took 0 bases from V and 6 from J, leaving 14 bases between them. Germline V gene data show CDR1 as LGHNA and CDR2 as YSLEER. CDR3 length: 15 amino acids. The CDR3 DNA is TGCGCCAGCAGCCAAGATAGAGCAGGGTGGGATGGCTACACCTTC. Its translation is CASSQDRAGWDGYTF.

This sequence joins TRBV19 and TRBJ1-5; 7 bases agree with TRBD1. The CDR3 loop spans 13 amino acids. Germline CDR1 and CDR2: LNHDA and SQIVND (reference sequence). Losses at the gene ends were 9 bases for V and 2 bases for J; bases not matched to a gene: 4. The CDR3 loop is CASQGGGNQPQHF. In nucleotides, the CDR3 is TGTGCCAGCCAGGGGGGCGGCAATCAGCCCCAGCATTTT.

This rearrangement joins TRBV30 to TRBJ1-5; 9 nucleotides line up with TRBD1. J lost 5 bases, V lost 4 bases, and 3 bases had no gene match. Germline V gene data show CDR1 as GTSNPN and CDR2 as SVGIG (reference sequence). The CDR3 consists of 13 residues. CDR3 sequence: CAWTRDRDQPQHF. The CDR3 DNA reads TGTGCCTGGACCCGGGACAGGGATCAGCCCCAGCATTTT.

V gene TRBV2 combines with J gene TRBJ2-1; 7 bases are shared with TRBD2. The trim removed 6 bases at V and 3 bases at J, leaving 5 bases unmatched. This CDR3 has 14 residues. Germline V CDR1 and CDR2: SNHLY, FYNNEI. The DNA for the CDR3 is TGTGCCAGCAGACGGACTAGTTTCTACAATGAGCAGTTCTTC. It codes for CASRRTSFYNEQFF.

The V and J genes are TRBV7-3 and TRBJ2-5; weak D call: TRBD2 (6 bases). The CDR3 sequence is 15 residues long. Trimming took off 3 bases at V and 0 bases at J, with 11 bases between the two ends. CDR1 is SGHTA and CDR2 is FQGTGA in the germline V gene. This chain's CDR3 is CASSLGRGYQETQYF. The CDR3, as DNA: TGTGCCAGCAGCTTGGGACGGGGGTACCAAGAGACCCAGTACTTC.

The chain is built from TRBV7-3 and TRBJ2-1; 10 nucleotides line up with TRBD2. CDR3 length: 14 residues. Looked up from germline, CDR1 is SGHTA and CDR2 is FQGTGA. V lost 2 bases, J lost 8 bases, and 3 bases stayed unmatched. In DNA form, the CDR3 reads TGTGCCAGCAGCTTACAGCGGGAGGGCCATGAGCAGTTCTTC. As protein: CASSLQREGHEQFF.